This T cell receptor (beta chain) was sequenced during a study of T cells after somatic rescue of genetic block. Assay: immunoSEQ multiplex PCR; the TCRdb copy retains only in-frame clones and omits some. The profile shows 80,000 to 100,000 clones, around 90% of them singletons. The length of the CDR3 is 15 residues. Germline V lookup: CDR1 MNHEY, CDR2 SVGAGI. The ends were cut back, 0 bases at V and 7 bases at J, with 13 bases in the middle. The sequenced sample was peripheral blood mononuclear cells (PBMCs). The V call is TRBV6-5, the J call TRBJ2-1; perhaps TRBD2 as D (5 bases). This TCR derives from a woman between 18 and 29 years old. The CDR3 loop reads CASSYSRAYHNEQFF. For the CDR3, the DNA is TGTGCCAGCAGTTACTCGAGGGCCTATCATAATGAGCAGTTCTTC.